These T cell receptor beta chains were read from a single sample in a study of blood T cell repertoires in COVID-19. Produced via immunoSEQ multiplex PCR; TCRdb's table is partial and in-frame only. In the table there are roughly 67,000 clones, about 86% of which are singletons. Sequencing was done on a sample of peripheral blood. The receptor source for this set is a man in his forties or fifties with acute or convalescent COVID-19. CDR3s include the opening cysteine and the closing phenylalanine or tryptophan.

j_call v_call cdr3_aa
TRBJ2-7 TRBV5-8 CASSLGRGKGYEQYF
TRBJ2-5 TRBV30 CAWTVAGGAETQYF
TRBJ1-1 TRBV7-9 CASSPRPGENTEAFF
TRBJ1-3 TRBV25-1 CASSEGIRGSGNTIYF
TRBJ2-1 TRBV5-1 CASSLAGTSGGASEQFF
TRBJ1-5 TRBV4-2 CASSQEGGPGNQPQHF
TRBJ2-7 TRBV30 CAWNAGAYEQYF
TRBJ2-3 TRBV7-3 CASSTRTGGKGDTQYF
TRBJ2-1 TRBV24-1 CATSAGYNEQFF
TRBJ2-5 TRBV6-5 CASSPGQQETQYF
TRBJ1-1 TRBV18 CASSPPNTMNTEAFF
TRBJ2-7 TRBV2 CASINSRDLYEQYF
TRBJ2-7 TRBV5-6 CASSFTRRHEQYF
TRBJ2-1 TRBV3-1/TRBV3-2 CASSQAHSGKFYEQFF
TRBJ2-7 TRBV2 CASSDPGQGEDEQYF
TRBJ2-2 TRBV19 CASSTPSNRGSGELFF
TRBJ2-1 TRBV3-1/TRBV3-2 CASSQDRLAGYNEQFF
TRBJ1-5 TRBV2 CASSDSGRGSNQPQHF
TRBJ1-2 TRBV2 CASSERGRSDGYTF
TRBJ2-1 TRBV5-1 CASRNGRGASYNEQFF
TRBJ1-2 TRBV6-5 CASRTGGRDYGYTF
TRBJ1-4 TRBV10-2 CASSVGGEKLFF